This TCR beta chain was sequenced for a study of T cells after yellow fever vaccination. Broader study findings: The secondary response peaked faster, at day 5 versus 15, but was weaker.

TCRdb reprocessed the 5' RACE reads with MiXCR, giving one entry per CDR3 protein. The sample records about 52,000 distinct CDR3 sequences, approximately 7% being singletons. This CDR3 comprises 10 residues. Trimming cost V 6 bases and J 12 bases, with 6 bases left between them. This TCR was recovered from a man aged 18 to 30 who received the YFV17D yellow fever vaccine. Sequences were derived from CD8+ T cells not binding an NS4B(214-222) dextramer, sorted from PBMCs, sampled 45 days after the first yellow fever vaccination. The chain recombines TRBV23-1 with TRBJ1-6; D remains ambiguous. TRBV23-1 is an ORF for which the function is uncertain. DNA for the CDR3: TGCGCCAGCAGCCGGAGACCCCTCCACTTT. This sequence encodes CASSRRPLHF.